One sample yielded the 32 T cell receptor beta chains listed below, sequenced in a study of blood T cell repertoires in COVID-19. Clones were sequenced by immunoSEQ multiplex PCR, and TCRdb holds only the in-frame ones, with some missing. The sample comprises nearly 350,000 clones, 83% of which are singletons, and under 3% rests with the top ten. What was sequenced was peripheral blood. All receptors come from a man aged 25 to 45 with active or convalescent COVID-19.

This clone has just one count. The rearrangement uses TRBV11-2 and TRBJ2-3; no clear D. The CDR3 is 14 residues long. V was clipped by 0 bases and J by 1 base, with 5 bases between them. The germline V gene encodes CDR1 SGHAT and CDR2 FQNNGV. The CDR3 reads CASSLDRGTDTQYF. In DNA form, the CDR3 reads TGTGCCAGCAGCTTAGATCGGGGCACAGATACGCAGTATTTT.

CDR3 DNA sequence: TGTGCCAGCAGCTTGGACCCAGGGAACACTGAAGCTTTCTTT. Translation: CASSLDPGNTEAFF. This chain connects TRBV5-5 to TRBJ1-1; no reliable D call. V was pared by 0 bases and J by 1 base, with 7 bases between. The CDR3 contains 14 residues. Germline V gene data show CDR1 as SGHKS and CDR2 as YYEKEE (reference sequence).

V usage is TRBV10-3 and J usage is TRBJ2-2; a weak D match, TRBD1 (6 bases). Trimming stripped 5 bases from V and 5 bases from J, with 9 bases between. The germline gives CDR1 ENHRY, CDR2 SYGVKD. There are 13 residues in the CDR3. The CDR3 DNA reads TGTGCCATCAGTCCCCAGGGGACCGGGGAGCTGTTTTTT. This encodes CAISPQGTGELFF.

The chain is built from TRBV27 and TRBJ2-7; 7 nucleotides align to TRBD2. This CDR3 contains 15 residues. Germline V lookup: CDR1 MNHEY, CDR2 SMNVEV (reference sequence). V shed 4 bases and J 6 bases; nucleotides not matched to a gene: 12. The CDR3 protein is CASSSFGGSSSEQYF. In DNA, the CDR3 is TGTGCCAGCAGTTCCTTCGGCGGGAGTTCATCCGAGCAGTACTTC.

The V gene is TRBV6-5, the J gene TRBJ1-1, with 8 bases aligning to TRBD1. Germline assignment: CDR1 MNHEY and CDR2 SVGAGI. Trimming at V came to 6 bases and at J to 3 bases, leaving 6 bases not matched to a gene. The CDR3 totals 14 residues. CDR3 nucleotide sequence: TGTGCCAGCAGACCCGGACAGGGTCACACTGAAGCTTTCTTT. It specifies CASRPGQGHTEAFF.

The CDR3 DNA reads TGTGCCAGCAGCTTAGGAGGGCCTACATCCCCCGGCGGTACGCAGTATTTT. It translates to CASSLGGPTSPGGTQYF. The chain has TRBV5-6 and TRBJ2-3; D is perhaps TRBD2 (6 bases). The CDR3 loop spans 17 amino acids. CDR1 is SGHDT, CDR2 YYEEEE, per germline. V shed 2 bases and J shed 8 bases, with 24 bases lying between them.

The rearrangement links TRBV15 to TRBJ2-1; possible D gene TRBD2, 7 bases. Germline CDR1 is LNHNV and CDR2 is YYDKDF (reference sequence). V lost 4 bases, J lost 10 bases, and 17 bases lay in between. CDR3 size: 14 residues. CDR3 protein: CATSTRRGAGEQFF. CDR3 sequence (DNA): TGTGCCACCAGCACCAGACGGGGGGCTGGGGAGCAGTTCTTC.

CDR3 in amino acids: CASSFPALEGLAPGANVLTF. The CDR3 region has the DNA TGCGCCAGCAGCTTCCCGGCCCTGGAGGGACTAGCCCCTGGGGCCAACGTCCTGACTTTC. The chain links TRBV4-1 to TRBJ2-6, with 9 bases matching TRBD2. Germline lookup yields CDR1 MGHRA and CDR2 YSYEKL. The V and J ends lost 5 bases and 2 bases, in that order; junction bases with no gene match: 16. This CDR3 contains 20 residues.

J is TRBJ2-1 and V is TRBV5-5, with D tentatively TRBD1 (6 bases). This CDR3 contains 14 residues. Germline V CDR1 and CDR2: SGHKS, YYEKEE (reference sequence). V lost 6 bases to trimming and J lost 2 bases, with 12 bases between them. The CDR3 region has the DNA TGTGCCAGCACCATGGGGGCCGCCTACAATGAGCAGTTCTTC. Residues: CASTMGAAYNEQFF.

The chain carries TRBV4-3 and TRBJ2-1; D is ambiguous. The V and J ends lost 2 bases and 6 bases respectively, with 14 bases between them. Germline V gives CDR1 LGHNA, CDR2 YSLEER. The CDR3 is 15 residues long. The chain's CDR3 is CASSQYPNYINEQFF. CDR3 DNA: TGCGCCAGCAGCCAATACCCCAATTACATCAATGAGCAGTTCTTC.

The rearrangement links TRBV27 to TRBJ1-4; D might be TRBD1 (5 bases). V was trimmed by 3 bases and J by 13 bases, leaving 15 bases between them. Germline V gives CDR1 MNHEY, CDR2 SMNVEV (reference sequence). This CDR3 is 13 amino acids long. CDR3 sequence reads: CASSFYPDRTLFF. The CDR3 DNA follows: TGTGCCAGCAGTTTCTACCCCGACAGAACACTGTTTTTT.

The gene calls are TRBV28 and TRBJ2-3; the D is unclear. Germline values: CDR1 MDHEN, CDR2 SYDVKM. This CDR3 has 13 amino acids. V shed 7 bases and J shed 4 bases, with 12 bases lying between them. CDR3 DNA sequence: TGTGCCAGCAACCGCGGTACCCCAGATACGCAGTATTTT. This translates into CASNRGTPDTQYF. Full variable domain (missing parts from reference TRBV28 and TRBJ2-3): DVKVTQSSRYLVKRTGEKVFLECVQDMDHENMFWYRQDPGLGLRLIYFSYDVKMKEKGDIPEGYSVSREKKERFSLILESASTNQTSMYLCASNRGTPDTQYFGPGTRLTVL.

This clone is a singleton in its sample. The chain has TRBV27 and TRBJ1-2; no clear D gene. The CDR3 runs 12 residues. V lost 6 bases to trimming and J lost 7 bases, with 12 bases between them. The germline gives CDR1 MNHEY, CDR2 SMNVEV (reference sequence). The CDR3 loop reads CASRPAGGGYTF. The CDR3 nucleotides are TGTGCCAGCAGACCGGCGGGAGGTGGCTACACCTTC.

The chain carries TRBV6-5 and TRBJ1-2; 7 nucleotides match TRBD1. The trim removed 5 bases at V and 2 bases at J, leaving 2 bases unmatched. This CDR3 spans 13 amino acids. Germline V lookup: CDR1 MNHEY, CDR2 SVGAGI. The CDR3 bases are TGTGCCAGCAGTAGAGGGGGCAACTATGGCTACACCTTC. Its protein product is CASSRGGNYGYTF.

The V call is TRBV3-1 (or the pseudogene TRBV3-2), the J call TRBJ1-6; 9 bases map to TRBD1. This CDR3 spans 16 amino acids. Losses at the gene ends were 1 base for V and 10 bases for J; bases not matched to a gene: 8. Germline assignment: CDR1 LGHDT and CDR2 YNNKEL (reference sequence). This CDR3 reads CASSQATGGVGSPLHF. The DNA of the CDR3 is TGTGCCAGCAGCCAAGCCACAGGGGGCGTAGGATCACCCCTCCACTTT.

The CDR3 here is CASSQRDSGGNTEAFF. CDR3 sequence (DNA): TGTGCCAGCAGCCAACGGGACAGTGGGGGAAACACTGAAGCTTTCTTT. This chain connects TRBV3-1 (or the pseudogene TRBV3-2) to TRBJ1-1; 7 bases align to TRBD1. The ends lost 2 bases at V and 2 bases at J; junction bases unmatched: 8. Germline CDR1 LGHDT, CDR2 YNNKEL (reference sequence). The CDR3 runs to 16 residues.

The chain uses TRBV7-8 and TRBJ1-1; D gene ambiguous. This CDR3 spans 11 amino acids. The V and J ends lost 5 bases and 8 bases respectively, with 9 bases between them. CDR1 and CDR2 (germline): SGHVS, FQNEAQ. CDR3 sequence: CASSPIREAFF. The CDR3 region has the DNA TGTGCCAGCAGCCCTATACGCGAAGCTTTCTTT.

V is TRBV9 and J is TRBJ2-1, with a possible D match to TRBD2 (5 bases). Germline CDR1 and CDR2: SGDLS and YYNGEE. CDR3 size: 14 residues. Trimming pared 4 bases from V and 8 bases from J, leaving 16 bases between. The CDR3 spells CASSFRVEVDEQFF. The CDR3, as DNA: TGTGCCAGCAGCTTTAGGGTGGAGGTCGATGAGCAGTTCTTC. The variable domain in full, completed from reference TRBV9 and TRBJ2-1, reads DSGVTQTPKHLITATGQRVTLRCSPRSGDLSVYWYQQSLDQGLQFLIQYYNGEERAKGNILERFSAQQFPDLHSELNLSSLELGDSALYFCASSFRVEVDEQFFGPGTRLTVL.

This clone was counted once. The V and J genes are TRBV30 and TRBJ1-2, with D perhaps matching TRBD1 (6 bases). V dropped 1 base and J dropped 9 bases, with 9 bases sitting between them. The germline CDR1 and CDR2 sequences are GTSNPN and SVGIG (reference sequence). The CDR3 spans 11 residues. DNA of the CDR3: TGTGCCTGGAGTGAGGGGGACCGCTACACCTTC. Its protein product is CAWSEGDRYTF.

The rearrangement links TRBV28 to TRBJ2-4; TRBD1 might be the D (5 bases). Germline V gives CDR1 MDHEN, CDR2 SYDVKM. V was trimmed by 3 bases and J by 0 bases, leaving 15 bases between them. The CDR3 is 17 residues long. As DNA, the CDR3 is TGTGCCAGCAGTTTTTTCAGGGATACGGAAGCCAAAAACATTCAGTACTTC. It is translated as CASSFFRDTEAKNIQYF.

This CDR3 reads CASSQEQGDSDTQYF. CDR3 nucleotide sequence: TGCGCCAGCAGCCAAGAGCAGGGGGACTCAGATACGCAGTATTTT. The rearrangement joins TRBV4-1 to TRBJ2-3; D possibly corresponds to TRBD1 (7 bases). Per the germline V gene, CDR1 is MGHRA and CDR2 is YSYEKL. This CDR3 region has 15 residues. The ends were cut back, 0 bases at V and 4 bases at J, with 11 bases in the middle.

J is TRBJ2-5 and V is TRBV11-3; D might be TRBD1 (6 bases). Trimming left V 1 base short and J 5 bases short, with 14 bases between. The CDR3 has 15 residues. CDR1 is SGHNT, CDR2 YENEEA, per germline. DNA for the CDR3: TGTGCCAGCAGCTTAGGCGAAACGAGGGGGGAGACCCAGTACTTC. It is translated as CASSLGETRGETQYF. Using reference TRBV11-3 and TRBJ2-5 for the parts outside the CDR3, the full variable domain is EAGVVQSPRYKIIEKKQPVAFWCNPISGHNTLYWYLQNLGQGPELLIRYENEEAVDDSQLPKDRFSAERLKGVDSTLKIQPAELGDSAVYLCASSLGETRGETQYFGPGTRLLVL.

This chain uses TRBV12-3 or TRBV12-4 with TRBJ1-6; possible D gene TRBD1, 5 bases. The CDR3 covers 13 residues. Trimming left V 3 bases short and J 10 bases short, with 10 bases between. The CDR3 nucleotides read TGTGCCAGCAGTTTGCAGGGAAGGTCACCCCTCCACTTT. Translation: CASSLQGRSPLHF.

The gene calls are TRBV18 and TRBJ1-5; TRBD1 is a possible D gene (5 bases). The V and J ends lost 1 base and 4 bases respectively, with 11 bases between them. Per the germline V gene, CDR1 is KGHSH and CDR2 is LQKENI. CDR3 length equals 15 residues. Here the CDR3 DNA reads TGTGCCAGCTCACCACGCCGGGGGGGGAATCAGCCCCAGCATTTT. It specifies CASSPRRGGNQPQHF.

The chain carries TRBV7-8 and TRBJ2-7, with 8 bases lining up with TRBD1. Germline V lookup: CDR1 SGHVS, CDR2 FQNEAQ. With V trimmed by 5 bases and J by 0 bases, 9 bases remained unmatched. The CDR3 extends over 16 amino acids. CDR3 sequence (DNA): TGTGCCAGCAGCCGAGAGGGACAGGTGAGCTCCTACGAGCAGTACTTC. The encoded protein is CASSREGQVSSYEQYF.

The rearrangement uses TRBV6-2 or TRBV6-3 and TRBJ1-5; 7 bases are a match to TRBD1. Per germline, CDR1 MNHEY and CDR2 SVGEGT. Trimming at V came to 2 bases and at J to 3 bases, leaving 7 bases not matched to a gene. The CDR3 extends over 16 amino acids. This chain's CDR3 is CASSYNTGAVNQPQHF. CDR3 DNA sequence: TGTGCCAGCAGTTACAACACAGGGGCGGTCAATCAGCCCCAGCATTTT.

V gene TRBV7-2 combines with J gene TRBJ2-7, with a weak D call TRBD1 (7 bases). CDR1 SGHTA and CDR2 FQGNSA come from the germline V gene. This CDR3 spans 13 amino acids. Deletions cut 8 bases from V and 7 bases from J, with 18 bases between. CDR3 sequence (DNA): TGTGCCAGCGGGGCAGGGGGGCCGGCAGAGCAGTACTTC. Its protein product is CASGAGGPAEQYF.

The chain has TRBV6-5 and TRBJ1-5; tentative D call: TRBD1 (6 bases). Trimming shortened V by 5 bases and J by 4 bases, and 9 bases separated the two germline ends. The CDR3 extends over 13 amino acids. The germline V gene encodes CDR1 MNHEY and CDR2 SVGAGI. The CDR3 spells CASSRQANQPQHF. The DNA of the CDR3 is TGTGCCAGCAGTCGACAGGCGAATCAGCCCCAGCATTTT.

Here the CDR3 DNA reads TGTGCCAGCAGCTTAGAGGGGACTTCTTACGAGCAGTACTTC. Translated, it gives CASSLEGTSYEQYF. The chain links TRBV7-8 to TRBJ2-7; D is possibly TRBD2 (6 bases). Germline CDR1 and CDR2: SGHVS and FQNEAQ. Trimming took 1 base from V and 4 from J, leaving 11 bases between them. CDR3 length: 14 residues.

The chain links TRBV7-8 to TRBJ2-5, with TRBD2 matching 8 bases. V lost 5 bases and J lost 4; bases outside the gene matches: 6. Germline V gene lookup returns CDR1 SGHVS and CDR2 FQNEAQ. The CDR3 is 14 residues long. The CDR3 region is CASSLRGGVETQYF. The CDR3 DNA is TGTGCCAGCAGCCTACGGGGGGGAGTAGAGACCCAGTACTTC.

This rearrangement joins TRBV27 to TRBJ2-7; perhaps TRBD1 as D (6 bases). Deletions cut 6 bases from V and 2 bases from J, with 17 bases between. The length of the CDR3 is 15 residues. Germline V gene sequence: CDR1 MNHEY, CDR2 SMNVEV (reference sequence). DNA of the CDR3: TGTGCCAGCAGGGAATTGGGGACAACCACCTACGAGCAGTACTTC. Encoded protein: CASRELGTTTYEQYF.

DNA of the CDR3: TGTGCCAGCAGTAACCCGACAGCCTTGACGGCAATTTCACCCCTCCACTTT. Its translation: CASSNPTALTAISPLHF. The V gene is TRBV5-5, the J gene TRBJ1-6; D may be TRBD1 (5 bases). V dropped 5 bases and J dropped 9 bases, with 24 bases sitting between them. The CDR3 spans 17 residues. The germline gives CDR1 SGHKS, CDR2 YYEKEE (reference sequence).